The clone carrying this TCR beta chain has a handful of counts. Germline CDR1 and CDR2: SGHTS and YDEGEE. The CDR3 totals 15 residues. Losses at the gene ends were 2 bases for V and 0 bases for J; bases not matched to a gene: 5. This sample was taken from a study of T-cell reconstitution after alpha-beta-depleted transplantation in children. Molecular barcoding with unique molecular identifiers was used for the TCRbeta library. MiXCR, applied by TCRdb to the PCR reads, yields one record per CDR3 protein. The data hold about a million distinct CDR3 sequences, with roughly 29% observed a single time. Here the sequenced sample was PBMCs, mostly from graft donor cells, taken 360 days after TCRalphabeta/CD19-depleted stem cell transplant. The sequence came from a boy younger than two who had a stem cell transplant for SCID, so the T cells may come from the graft donor. The chain links TRBV5-8 to TRBJ2-7, with TRBD1 matching over 7 bases. The CDR3 DNA sequence: TGTGCCAGCAGCTTCAGACAGGGTCGCTCCTACGAGCAGTACTTC. Protein sequence: CASSFRQGRSYEQYF. The whole variable domain, filled in from reference TRBV5-8 and TRBJ2-7, reads EAGVTQSPTHLIKTRGQQATLRCSPISGHTSVYWYQQALGLGLQFLLWYDEGEERNRGNFPPRFSGRQFPNYSSELNVNALELEDSALYLCASSFRQGRSYEQYFGPGTRLTVT.